This is a list of T cell receptor beta chains from one sample in a study of T cell repertoires in cytomegalovirus infection. No antigen is known for these receptors. TCRdb recomputed calls from the reads with MiXCR, one row per CDR3 protein. The sample includes just under 500,000 distinct CDR3 sequences, 33% of them seen just once. This material consisted of cultured PBMCs, taken from culture after CMV antigen stimulation. The receptors shown here come from a human donor in good health (CMV status not recorded). Some clones in this sample may be carry-over from other donors' samples. Each CDR3 is given with its conserved first and last residue. The order of the fields is J gene, V gene, D gene, clone size, CDR3 DNA, CDR3 protein. A D gene is named only where the DNA matches it firmly. For some rows the clone size is stated as once, few or many, or as a class when expanded; others skip it.

TRBJ1-3 TRBV7-2 - - TGTGCCAGCAGCCCTCAGGTCTCAGCCTCTGGAAACACCATATATTTT CASSPQVSASGNTIYF
TRBJ1-1 TRBV12-3/TRBV12-4 TRBD1 - TGTGCCAGCAGTTTCCCAGGGGGCCCTGAAGCTTTCTTT CASSFPGGPEAFF
TRBJ2-1 TRBV28 - - TGTGCCAGCAGTTTAGTAGCGATCTACTACAATGAGCAGTTCTTC CASSLVAIYYNEQFF
TRBJ2-1 TRBV6-5 TRBD2 - TGTGCCAGCAGTCCGCGGATTAGCGGGAGCGGCAATGAGCAGTTCTTC CASSPRISGSGNEQFF
TRBJ1-1 TRBV7-9 - - TGTGCCAGCAGCAAGCGGGGGAGGAACACTGAAGCTTTCTTT CASSKRGRNTEAFF
TRBJ2-2 TRBV7-2 - few TGTGCCAGCAGCTTTGTGTTCGCGAACACCGGGGAGCTGTTTTTT CASSFVFANTGELFF
TRBJ2-5 TRBV12-3/TRBV12-4 TRBD1 many TGTGCCAGCACTGGGACAGGCCAAGAGACCCAGTACTTC CASTGTGQETQYF
TRBJ1-4 TRBV11-2 - few TGTGCCAGCAGCAGACAGCTACCCACTGAAAAACTGTTTTTT CASSRQLPTEKLFF
TRBJ2-3 TRBV7-8 TRBD1 many TGTGCCAGCAGCTTAGGACAGGGTCGGACAGATACGCAGTATTTT CASSLGQGRTDTQYF
TRBJ2-1 TRBV29-1 TRBD2 few TGCAGCGTGCAGGGACTAGCGGGGCTCAATGAGCAGTTCTTC CSVQGLAGLNEQFF
TRBJ1-2 TRBV10-2 TRBD1 few TGCGCCAGCACCCCGGACAGGGTGACCCCTCAAGTCGGAGATGGCTACACCTTC CASTPDRVTPQVGDGYTF
TRBJ2-2 TRBV7-2 TRBD2 few TGTGCCAGCAGCCGGGGACTAGCTGGGGAGCTGTTTTTT CASSRGLAGELFF
TRBJ1-1 TRBV18 - - TGTGCCAGCTCTACTCAGCAAGACACTGAAGCTTTCTTT CASSTQQDTEAFF
TRBJ2-1 TRBV7-3 TRBD2 few TGTGCCAGCAGCTTAAGTAGCGGGAGGGGATTTTACGTTGAGCAGTTCTTC CASSLSSGRGFYVEQFF
TRBJ2-5 TRBV7-8 - many TGTGCCAGCAGCTTAGCGCTGGGTGGTCTTGAGACCCAGTACTTC CASSLALGGLETQYF
TRBJ2-5 TRBV12-3/TRBV12-4 TRBD2 - TGTGCCAGCAGTCTCGGACTAGCGGGAGGTATACAAGAGACCCAGTACTTC CASSLGLAGGIQETQYF
TRBJ2-7 TRBV6-2/TRBV6-3 TRBD1 - TGTGCCAGCAGTCGGACAGGCTCCTACGAGCAGTACTTC CASSRTGSYEQYF
TRBJ2-5 TRBV6-6 TRBD2 few TGTGCCACCCTAGTATCGGCGGGAGCCGGGAAGACCCAGTACTTC CATLVSAGAGKTQYF
TRBJ2-6 TRBV6-2/TRBV6-3 - - TGTGCCAGCAGTGCGACAGGTGCCGTGACTGGGGCCAACGTCCTGACTTTC CASSATGAVTGANVLTF
TRBJ2-1 TRBV7-9 TRBD2 many TGTGCCAGCAGAAAAAGCGGGAGCTCCTACAATGAGCAGTTCTTC CASRKSGSSYNEQFF
TRBJ2-1 TRBV7-8 - few TGTGCCAGCAGCACGAGGACGTCGGATGAGCAGTTCTTC CASSTRTSDEQFF
TRBJ2-3 TRBV20-1 - - TGCAGTGCTAGCCTCCCCACAGATACGCAGTATTTT CSASLPTDTQYF
TRBJ2-1 TRBV6-5 - - TGTGCCACCATCCAGGGGAACAATGAGCAGTTCTTC CATIQGNNEQFF
TRBJ2-3 TRBV5-4 TRBD2 - TGTGCCAGCAGCCTGGATGGCGGGAGACGCACAGATACGCAGTATTTT CASSLDGGRRTDTQYF
TRBJ2-3 TRBV18 TRBD1 - TGTGCCAGCTCACCCGGAAGAACAGGGGCAGATACGCAGTATTTT CASSPGRTGADTQYF
TRBJ2-1 TRBV6-1 - few TGTGCCAGTCGGAGGGGGAGTCCCTACAATGAGCAGTTCTTC CASRRGSPYNEQFF
TRBJ1-1 TRBV7-2 - few TGTGCCAGCAGCAAGGGACGGATGAACACTGAAGCTTTCTTT CASSKGRMNTEAFF
TRBJ1-5 TRBV7-2 - many TGTGCCAGCAGCTACATAGATCAGCCCCAGCATTTT CASSYIDQPQHF